This T cell receptor (beta chain) appears in the sequencing data of a study of T cells in Graves' hyperthyroidism and ophthalmopathy. General study points: Most thyroid-expanded clonotypes above 0.001 were also found in blood.

A word on this clonotype: Its antigen is undetermined.

TCR beta CDR3 regions were amplified from RNA transcripts. The primer set for the first-round RT-PCR of the TCR CDR3 was HTBI. TCRdb redid the calling of the multiplex PCR reads with MiXCR, one entry per CDR3 protein. The profile covers hundreds of thousands of distinct CDR3 sequences, with about 20% appearing a single time and 50% to 75% taken by the ten largest. Trimming removed 5 bases at V and 4 bases at J, with 12 bases between. The length of the CDR3 is 13 residues. Germline V lookup: CDR1 SQVTM, CDR2 ANQGSEA. The TCR comes from a man in his thirties or forties with Graves' ophthalmopathy. The source material was blood. The chain combines TRBV29-1 with TRBJ1-3; the D is unclear. The CDR3 spells CSVSRDNGNTIYF. The CDR3 nucleotides are TGCAGCGTTTCAAGGGATAACGGAAACACCATATATTTT.